The 9 T cell receptor beta chains below come from one sample, sequenced in a study of neurological immune-mediated disorders. TCRdb ran MiXCR on the 5' RACE reads and lists one entry per CDR3 protein. The sample consists of 18,000 or so distinct CDR3 sequences, 14% of them appearing once. Sequencing was performed on CD4+ T cells from blood. Receptor source: a woman aged 55-69 years with HTLV-1-associated myelopathy (HAM/TSP).

The chain combines TRBV6-6 with TRBJ2-7; 8 bases are a match to TRBD2. This CDR3 spans 16 amino acids. Trimming removed 9 bases from V and 0 bases from J; junction bases left unmatched: 13. Per the germline V gene, CDR1 is MNHNY and CDR2 is SVGAGI (reference sequence). The CDR3 reads CASTSRERESSYEQYF. DNA of the CDR3: TGTGCCAGTACCTCCCGGGAGCGGGAGAGCTCCTACGAGCAGTACTTC.

This clonotype was picked up many times. The CDR3 nucleotides read TGTGCCAGCAGCCAAGTTGTTTCCATCGGACAGGGGGCTTATGCCAAAAACATTCAGTACTTC. It translates to CASSQVVSIGQGAYAKNIQYF. The V and J genes are TRBV3-1 and TRBJ2-4, with TRBD1 identical over 11 bases. Trimming removed 1 base from V and 1 base from J; junction bases left unmatched: 15. This CDR3 spans 21 amino acids. Germline assignment: CDR1 LGHDT and CDR2 YNNKEL (reference sequence).

This clonotype was detected once. The V call is TRBV9, the J call TRBJ2-4, with 10 positions matching TRBD1. Germline V gene sequence: CDR1 SGDLS, CDR2 YYNGEE. V lost 2 bases, J lost 3 bases, and 2 bases stayed unmatched. This CDR3 has 15 amino acids. The CDR3 DNA follows: TGTGCCAGCAGCGTTAGGACAGGGGGCAAAAACATTCAGTACTTC. This encodes CASSVRTGGKNIQYF.

The sample holds many counts of this clonotype. The chain joins TRBV5-1 to TRBJ1-3; no clear D. This CDR3 comprises 14 residues. Trimming left V 0 bases short and J 4 bases short, with 8 bases between. Germline V gives CDR1 SGHRS, CDR2 YFSETQ. The CDR3 protein is CASSLAEWGNTIYF. The CDR3 nucleotides are TGCGCCAGCAGCTTGGCGGAGTGGGGAAACACCATATATTTT.

In its sample, this clonotype was seen many times. V and J are TRBV7-2 and TRBJ2-5; 7 bases map to TRBD1. Trimming cost V 4 bases and J 5 bases; bases outside gene matches: 7. This CDR3 contains 14 residues. CDR1 and CDR2 (germline): SGHTA, FQGNSA. CDR3 coding DNA: TGTGCCAGCAGCTCAGACAGGGTCGCGGAGACCCAGTACTTC. This translates into CASSSDRVAETQYF.

This clonotype was seen at least ten times. The chain carries TRBV5-5 and TRBJ2-3; D might be TRBD2 (5 bases). The CDR3 covers 17 residues. Germline loops: CDR1 SGHKS, CDR2 YYEKEE (reference sequence). V gave up 2 bases and J gave up 2 bases, with 18 bases separating them. CDR3 in DNA: TGTGCCAGCAGCTTAGACGGCCTGGGGAGAGACACAGATACGCAGTATTTT. Protein: CASSLDGLGRDTDTQYF.

This clonotype was seen at least ten times. This chain connects TRBV5-1 to TRBJ1-1, with D possibly matching TRBD1 (5 bases). Trimming removed 8 bases at V and 7 bases at J, with 12 bases between. The CDR3 covers 11 residues. Germline V CDR1 and CDR2: SGHRS, YFSETQ. The CDR3 spells CASRDSFEAFF. In DNA form, the CDR3 reads TGCGCCAGTCGGGACTCCTTTGAAGCTTTCTTT.

This clonotype showed up just a few times. This sequence joins TRBV29-1 and TRBJ1-1; perhaps TRBD1 as D (6 bases). The CDR3 extends over 13 amino acids. Trimming pared 6 bases from V and 6 bases from J, leaving 17 bases between. Germline CDR1 and CDR2: SQVTM and ANQGSEA. The CDR3 coding sequence is TGCAGCGTGTGGGGCCTACAGGGCCCTGAAGCTTTCTTT. Amino acids: CSVWGLQGPEAFF.

This clonotype was counted ten times or more. This chain links TRBV5-1 with TRBJ2-1, with D tentatively TRBD2 (5 bases). This CDR3 contains 14 residues. Between the trimmed V and J ends, which lost 2 bases and 9 bases, there was a span of 15 bases. Germline assignment: CDR1 SGHRS and CDR2 YFSETQ. This chain's CDR3 is CASSFDGLSGEQFF. CDR3 DNA sequence: TGCGCCAGCAGCTTTGACGGACTGTCGGGTGAGCAGTTCTTC.